This TCR beta chain was recovered during a study of shared clonotypes between healthy human individuals. Study results and limitations: In general, naive subsets displayed greater estimated richness than memory subsets did. The donor pool, a small one, limited the genetic and exposure-history diversity represented.

Donors comprised healthy HIV-negative adults lacking recent acute infections or vaccinations. The protocol was immunoSEQ multiplex PCR, while the TCRdb copy is restricted to in-frame clones and leaves out a portion. This sample has millions of clones, with more than 80% found just once. Germline V gene sequence: CDR1 SGHTS, CDR2 YDEGEE. Deletions cut 4 bases from V and 2 bases from J, with 9 bases between. The CDR3 totals 13 residues. With regard to this clone: Its antigen remains unknown. Other nucleotide sequences from this sample produce the same CDR3.

The receptor was derived from a man aged 18 to 30 in good health. The chain carries TRBV5-8 and TRBJ1-2, with a tentative D call TRBD1 (6 bases). The sample taken for sequencing was naive CD4+ T cells sorted from blood. The subset denotes: CD45RA+ positively selected. The CDR3 here is CASSRDRNYGYTF. In DNA form, the CDR3 reads TGTGCCAGCAGCCGTGACAGGAACTATGGCTACACCTTC. The entire variable domain, with the rest obtained from reference TRBV5-8 and TRBJ1-2, is as follows: EAGVTQSPTHLIKTRGQQATLRCSPISGHTSVYWYQQALGLGLQFLLWYDEGEERNRGNFPPRFSGRQFPNYSSELNVNALELEDSALYLCASSRDRNYGYTFGSGTRLTVV.